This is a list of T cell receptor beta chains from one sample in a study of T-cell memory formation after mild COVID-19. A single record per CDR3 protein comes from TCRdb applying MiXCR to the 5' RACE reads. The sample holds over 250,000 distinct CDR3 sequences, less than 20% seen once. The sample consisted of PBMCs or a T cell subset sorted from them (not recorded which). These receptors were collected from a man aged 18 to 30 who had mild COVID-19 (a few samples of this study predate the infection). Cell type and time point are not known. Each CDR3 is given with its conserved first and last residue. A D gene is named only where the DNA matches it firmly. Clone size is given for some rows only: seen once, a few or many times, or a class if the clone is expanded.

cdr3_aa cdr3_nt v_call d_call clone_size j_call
CASSYERNTEAFF TGTGCCAGCAGTTACGAGCGCAACACTGAAGCTTTCTTT TRBV6-6 . few TRBJ1-1
CASSRARDRGEQYF TGCGCCAGCAGCCGAGCCCGGGACAGGGGCGAGCAGTACTTC TRBV4-1 TRBD1 . TRBJ2-7
CATSDFSGRGLYNEQFF TGTGCCACCAGTGATTTTTCGGGGCGGGGGCTATACAATGAGCAGTTCTTC TRBV24-1 . few TRBJ2-1
CASSVATEAFNTIYF TGTGCCAGCAGCGTAGCTACTGAAGCCTTCAACACCATATATTTT TRBV9 . . TRBJ1-3
CASSGFPRAEQFF TGCGCCAGCAGTGGGTTCCCCCGGGCTGAGCAGTTCTTC TRBV10-1 . few TRBJ2-1
CASSQVRAGTDEQFF TGCGCCAGCAGCCAAGTTAGGGCGGGGACTGATGAGCAGTTCTTC TRBV4-1 . few TRBJ2-1
CASSLGISQDTQYF TGCGCCAGCAGCTTGGGAATCTCCCAGGATACGCAGTATTTT TRBV5-1 . many TRBJ2-3
CASSYYSGMGNYGYTF TGTGCCAGCAGTTACTATAGCGGGATGGGAAACTATGGCTACACCTTC TRBV6-5 . . TRBJ1-2
CASSLNRGLTGQPQHF TGTGCCAGCAGCCTTAACCGGGGACTAACGGGTCAGCCCCAGCATTTT TRBV7-2 . . TRBJ1-5
CASSQEQKETQYF TGCGCCAGCAGCCAAGAACAGAAAGAGACCCAGTACTTC TRBV4-3 . . TRBJ2-5
CASSQSGTQSSPLHF TGTGCCAGCAGCCAGTCCGGGACACAGAGCTCACCCCTCCACTTT TRBV7-3 . few TRBJ1-6
CASSVGVAGELFF TGTGCCAGCAGCGTCGGGGTAGCCGGGGAGCTGTTTTTT TRBV7-9 . . TRBJ2-2
CASSSQLAGGGLETQYF TGTGCCAGCAGTTCGCAACTAGCGGGGGGCGGGTTGGAGACCCAGTACTTC TRBV6-5 TRBD2 . TRBJ2-5
CASSESGGAMGYTF TGTGCCAGCAGTGAGTCTGGGGGTGCAATGGGCTACACCTTC TRBV2 . few TRBJ1-2
CASSLAGRGYEKLFF TGTGCCAGCAGCTTAGCGGGCAGGGGGTACGAAAAACTGTTTTTT TRBV7-2 TRBD1 . TRBJ1-4
CASSPRLAGDSLETQYF TGTGCCAGCAGTCCCCGACTAGCGGGGGACTCCCTGGAGACCCAGTACTTC TRBV12-3/TRBV12-4 TRBD2 many TRBJ2-5
CSARGLRANNEQFF TGCAGTGCTAGAGGATTGCGGGCTAACAATGAGCAGTTCTTC TRBV20-1 . many TRBJ2-1
CASSYGSVSNQPQHF TGTGCCAGCAGCTACGGGTCCGTTAGCAATCAGCCCCAGCATTTT TRBV7-9 . few TRBJ1-5
CASSQRTGAAYEQYF TGCGCCAGCAGCCAGAGGACAGGAGCCGCGTACGAGCAGTACTTC TRBV5-1 TRBD1 many TRBJ2-7
CASRAFPSGGSDTQYF TGTGCCAGCAGAGCTTTTCCCTCGGGGGGTTCTGATACGCAGTATTTT TRBV7-9 TRBD2 few TRBJ2-3
CASSTERGSYTDTQYF TGCGCCAGCAGCACGGAGCGGGGGTCATACACAGATACGCAGTATTTT TRBV4-1 TRBD2 . TRBJ2-3
CASSILRYNEQFF TGTGCCAGCAGCATCCTTAGATACAATGAGCAGTTCTTC TRBV7-2 . few TRBJ2-1
CASTWEQYF TGCGCCAGCACGTGGGAGCAGTACTTC TRBV4-1 . many TRBJ2-7
CATSRGDTGGTEAFF TGTGCCACCAGCAGAGGGGACACCGGGGGGACTGAAGCTTTCTTT TRBV15 . . TRBJ1-1
CASSMGQGFQPQHF TGTGCCAGCAGCATGGGACAGGGGTTTCAGCCCCAGCATTTT TRBV5-6 TRBD1 . TRBJ1-5
CSASGGVTTDTQYF TGCAGTGCTAGTGGGGGGGTTACCACAGATACGCAGTATTTT TRBV20-1 TRBD2 . TRBJ2-3
CASSQSQGWLATEAFF TGCGCCAGCAGCCAGAGTCAGGGCTGGCTGGCCACTGAAGCTTTCTTT TRBV4-3 . . TRBJ1-1
CSAREGRGSNQPQHF TGCAGTGCTAGGGAGGGGAGAGGAAGCAATCAGCCCCAGCATTTT TRBV20-1 . . TRBJ1-5
CASSVEVADTQYF TGTGCCAGCAGCGTAGAAGTGGCAGATACGCAGTATTTT TRBV9 . few TRBJ2-3
CASSLNPGTGGSEQFF TGTGCCAGCAGCTTAAATCCCGGGACAGGGGGAAGCGAGCAGTTCTTC TRBV7-2 TRBD1 . TRBJ2-1
CAISEDGQGTEKLFF TGTGCCATCAGTGAGGACGGACAGGGAACTGAAAAACTGTTTTTT TRBV10-3 TRBD1 . TRBJ1-4
CSVVAGGTYGYTF TGCAGCGTTGTCGCTGGCGGGACCTATGGCTACACCTTC TRBV29-1 . . TRBJ1-2
CASSNLFGQGDTEAFF TGCGCCAGCAGCAACCTATTCGGACAGGGTGACACTGAAGCTTTCTTT TRBV5-1 TRBD1 few TRBJ1-1
CASSLPRVNYGYTF TGTGCCAGCAGTTTACCTAGAGTTAACTATGGCTACACCTTC TRBV6-6 . few TRBJ1-2
CATSNRAGANVLTF TGTGCCACCAGTAATAGAGCCGGGGCCAACGTCCTGACTTTC TRBV24-1 . few TRBJ2-6
CASSPPTGELFF TGTGCCAGCAGCCCCCCCACCGGGGAGCTGTTTTTT TRBV2 . few TRBJ2-2
CASSLTSGTNEQFF TGTGCCAGCAGCTTGACTAGCGGAACCAATGAGCAGTTCTTC TRBV7-3 TRBD2 few TRBJ2-1
CASSPRGQGTGELFF TGCGCCAGCAGCCCCAGGGGGCAAGGGACCGGGGAGCTGTTTTTT TRBV4-3 TRBD1 few TRBJ2-2
CASSSISGGLGVEQFF TGCGCCAGCAGCTCCATTAGCGGGGGGCTCGGTGTTGAGCAGTTCTTC TRBV5-1 TRBD2 . TRBJ2-1
CASTARGRRDAQYF TGTGCCAGCACCGCGAGGGGCAGGCGAGACGCGCAGTATTTT TRBV9 . . TRBJ2-3
CASSLSGIGEQYF TGTGCCAGCAGCTTGTCTGGGATAGGTGAGCAGTACTTC TRBV5-5 . . TRBJ2-7
CASSPSGGLNYEQYF TGTGCCAGCAGCCCCTCCGGGGGCCTAAACTACGAGCAGTACTTC TRBV6-5 . . TRBJ2-7
CASSLGDSVLYGYTF TGTGCCAGCAGCTTAGGGGACAGCGTTCTCTATGGCTACACCTTC TRBV7-9 TRBD1 few TRBJ1-2
CASSQRQGGDQETQYF TGCGCCAGCAGCCAACGACAGGGGGGAGACCAAGAGACCCAGTACTTC TRBV5-1 TRBD1 . TRBJ2-5
CASSIRPQGSINTEAFF TGTGCCAGCAGTATCCGACCACAGGGGTCTATTAACACTGAAGCTTTCTTT TRBV6-2/TRBV6-3 TRBD1 many TRBJ1-1
CASSYGQTTNEKLFF TGTGCCAGCAGTTACGGACAAACAACTAATGAAAAACTGTTTTTT TRBV6-5 . . TRBJ1-4
CASSFGSRAEAFF TGTGCCAGCAGCTTCGGGTCGAGGGCTGAAGCTTTCTTT TRBV7-2 . . TRBJ1-1